These 13 T cell receptor beta chains share one sample of origin, sequenced in a study of cytomegalovirus exposure and HLA in healthy donors. Amplification used 60 Vbeta primers and 13 Jbeta primers. Measured with immunoSEQ multiplex PCR; TCRdb has only the in-frame clones, and not every one. This table holds 99,000 or so clones, approximately 69% found once. Sequencing was carried out using PBMCs. The receptors were sampled from a man aged 25-45 years in good health and CMV-seronegative.

This clone came up a few times. This sequence joins TRBV7-8 and TRBJ2-1; the match to TRBD2 covers 11 bases. The length of the CDR3 is 16 residues. V gave up 5 bases and J gave up 8 bases; unmatched junction bases: 11. The germline gives CDR1 SGHVS, CDR2 FQNEAQ. The CDR3 DNA is TGTGCCAGCAGCCCTAGGCTAGCGGGAGGTTTCGATGAGCAGTTCTTC. Residues: CASSPRLAGGFDEQFF.

The J gene is TRBJ1-4, the V gene TRBV2, with 7 positions matching TRBD1. CDR1 is SNHLY, CDR2 FYNNEI, per germline. CDR3 length equals 15 residues. V lost 3 bases to trimming and J lost 8 bases; unmatched junction nucleotides: 9. CDR3 DNA: TGTGCCAGCAGTGACACAGGGGTTGTCGGCGAAAAACTGTTTTTT. Translated: CASSDTGVVGEKLFF.

The chain couples TRBV7-2 to TRBJ2-3, with 7 bases that match TRBD2. After removal of 5 bases from V and 6 bases from J, the junction contained 5 bases not matched to a gene. Germline CDR1 and CDR2: SGHTA and FQGNSA. CDR3 length: 13 amino acids. The CDR3 DNA follows: TGTGCCAGCAGCCCGTCCGGGGGGGATACGCAGTATTTT. It is translated as CASSPSGGDTQYF.

This sequence joins TRBV19 and TRBJ2-5; 14 bases map to TRBD2. The CDR3 is 16 amino acids. Germline V CDR1 and CDR2: LNHDA, SQIVND (reference sequence). Trimming removed 5 bases from V and 4 bases from J; junction bases left unmatched: 6. This chain's CDR3 is CASSPAGTSGRETQYF. CDR3 nucleotide sequence: TGTGCCAGTAGTCCAGCAGGGACTAGCGGGAGAGAGACCCAGTACTTC.

The chain combines TRBV4-3 with TRBJ1-1; 9 bases align to TRBD1. The germline V gene has CDR1 LGHNA and CDR2 YSLEER. V gave up 1 base and J gave up 3 bases; unmatched junction bases: 6. The CDR3 is 16 amino acids. The CDR3 DNA is TGCGCCAGCAGCCAAGCGGGGGACAGGGAGGACACTGAAGCTTTCTTT. It yields the protein CASSQAGDREDTEAFF.

The V gene is TRBV5-1, the J gene TRBJ2-5, with 11 positions matching TRBD2. Trimming removed 4 bases from V and 3 bases from J; junction bases left unmatched: 5. CDR1 SGHRS and CDR2 YFSETQ come from the germline V gene. The CDR3 consists of 15 residues. The CDR3 spells CASSPSGRTEETQYF. CDR3 DNA: TGCGCCAGCAGCCCTAGCGGGAGGACGGAAGAGACCCAGTACTTC.

This clone was seen a few times. V and J are TRBV18 and TRBJ2-5; 7 bases line up with TRBD1. Germline V lookup: CDR1 KGHSH, CDR2 LQKENI. The CDR3 sequence is 16 residues long. Trimming took 3 bases from V and 5 from J; bases not matched to a gene: 12. CDR3 sequence (DNA): TGTGCCAGCTCACCTCTAGGGGGCAAAAACAAGGAGACCCAGTACTTC. It encodes CASSPLGGKNKETQYF.

The chain couples TRBV11-2 to TRBJ1-2, with 8 bases lining up with TRBD1. The CDR3 spans 17 residues. V lost 7 bases to trimming and J lost 5 bases; unmatched junction nucleotides: 18. Germline CDR1 reads SGHAT; CDR2 reads FQNNGV. The CDR3 spells CASNVGGNRDRSYGYTF. The CDR3 DNA sequence: TGTGCCAGCAACGTAGGAGGGAACCGGGACAGGTCTTATGGCTACACCTTC.

This chain links TRBV5-4 with TRBJ1-2; no clear D gene. CDR3 length equals 15 residues. The V end lost 4 bases, the J end lost 2 bases, and 15 bases lay between the germline ends. Looked up from germline, CDR1 is SGHNT and CDR2 is YYREEE (reference sequence). The CDR3 DNA reads TGTGCCAGCAGCAAAATAGACGCAGGCAACTATGGCTACACCTTC. Translation gives CASSKIDAGNYGYTF.

CDR3 protein: CASRSDTHSYNEQFF. The CDR3 region has the DNA TGTGCCAGCAGGTCGGACACCCACTCCTACAATGAGCAGTTCTTC. The chain employs TRBV28 and TRBJ2-1, with D tentatively TRBD1 (5 bases). Germline loops: CDR1 MDHEN, CDR2 SYDVKM. This CDR3 is 15 amino acids long. Trimming shortened V by 6 bases and J by 0 bases, and 12 bases separated the two germline ends.

V is TRBV11-1 and J is TRBJ2-7; D is uncertain. Between the trimmed V and J ends, which lost 5 bases and 0 bases, there was a span of 5 bases. Germline CDR1 reads SGHAT; CDR2 reads FQDESV (reference sequence). The CDR3 loop spans 12 amino acids. CDR3 sequence (DNA): TGTGCCAGCAGCCTCCTCTCCTACGAGCAGTACTTC. Its translation: CASSLLSYEQYF.

The rearrangement uses TRBV30 and TRBJ1-2; D is perhaps TRBD1 (5 bases). Trimming took off 4 bases at V and 0 bases at J, with 12 bases between the two ends. The CDR3 consists of 14 residues. Per the germline V gene, CDR1 is GTSNPN and CDR2 is SVGIG (reference sequence). The CDR3 DNA follows: TGTGCCTGGAATGGAGGGGTAGCTAACTATGGCTACACCTTC. This codes for CAWNGGVANYGYTF.

The chain couples TRBV28 to TRBJ2-3, with 9 bases aligning to TRBD2. V dropped 6 bases and J dropped 0; count of bases not matched to a gene: 10. The germline V gene encodes CDR1 MDHEN and CDR2 SYDVKM. The CDR3 runs to 17 residues. The CDR3 coding sequence is TGTGCCAGCAGAGGAGGGAGCGGGAGGCCTAGCACAGATACGCAGTATTTT. This encodes CASRGGSGRPSTDTQYF.